These 30 T cell receptor beta chains were all obtained from the same sample, sequenced in a study of T cells after yellow fever vaccination. TCRdb processed the 5' RACE reads anew with MiXCR; each CDR3 protein has one entry. The repertoire includes tens of thousands of distinct CDR3 sequences, around 7.1% of them detected once, and approximately 30% sits in the top ten. Sequenced here: CD8+ T cells sorted from PBMCs, sampled around 10 days after the first yellow fever vaccination. The receptors stem from a man aged 18 to 30 who received the YFV17D yellow fever vaccine.

The chain couples TRBV11-2 to TRBJ2-3, with no clear D. The germline gives CDR1 SGHAT, CDR2 FQNNGV. The CDR3 is made up of 14 amino acids. The V end lost 3 bases, the J end lost 0 bases, and 7 bases lay between the germline ends. Here the CDR3 reads CASSLLISTDTQYF. CDR3 in DNA: TGTGCCAGCAGCTTGCTTATTAGCACAGATACGCAGTATTTT.

This chain connects TRBV5-1 to TRBJ2-6; no firm D call. CDR1 is SGHRS, CDR2 YFSETQ, per germline. With 3 bases removed from V and 1 base from J, the gap between germline ends came to 20 bases. This CDR3 contains 19 residues. The CDR3 here is CASSSTPPGVWSGANVLTF. In nucleotides, the CDR3 is TGCGCCAGCAGCTCAACCCCACCGGGCGTCTGGTCTGGGGCCAACGTCCTGACTTTC. Using reference TRBV5-1 and TRBJ2-6 for the parts outside the CDR3, the full variable domain is KAGVTQTPRYLIKTRGQQVTLSCSPISGHRSVSWYQQTPGQGLQFLFEYFSETQRNKGNFPGRFSGRQFSNSRSEMNVSTLELGDSALYLCASSSTPPGVWSGANVLTFGAGSRLTVL.

The chain has TRBV7-3 and TRBJ1-1; D call uncertain. The V end was cut by 5 bases, the J end by 2 bases, with 15 bases between. The CDR3 consists of 15 residues. Germline-derived CDR1 and CDR2 are SGHTA and FQGTGA. CDR3 sequence: CASSPRAGFNTEAFF. CDR3 sequence (DNA): TGTGCCAGCAGCCCCCGAGCGGGCTTTAACACTGAAGCTTTCTTT.

This clonotype has ten or more counts. The chain employs TRBV5-5 and TRBJ1-1; D remains unclear. This CDR3 has 11 residues. Germline-derived CDR1 and CDR2 are SGHKS and YYEKEE (reference sequence). V gave up 4 bases and J gave up 11 bases, with 12 bases separating them. This CDR3 reads CASSNPSSAFF. The CDR3 bases are TGTGCCAGCAGCAACCCGTCGTCGGCTTTCTTT. The whole variable domain, filled in from reference TRBV5-5 and TRBJ1-1, reads DAGVTQSPTHLIKTRGQQVTLRCSPISGHKSVSWYQQVLGQGPQFIFQYYEKEERGRGNFPDRFSARQFPNYSSELNVNALLLGDSALYLCASSNPSSAFFGQGTRLTVV.

This clonotype occurred many times. The chain links TRBV5-1 to TRBJ2-2; no clear D. The V gene's germline CDR1 is SGHRS and CDR2 YFSETQ. The CDR3 runs 12 residues. Trimming stripped 1 base from V and 6 bases from J, with 4 bases between. The CDR3 loop reads CASSLFSGELFF. CDR3 sequence (DNA): TGCGCCAGCAGCTTGTTCTCCGGGGAGCTGTTTTTT.

The chain combines TRBV7-9 with TRBJ2-1; the match to TRBD1 covers 8 bases. Germline V lookup: CDR1 SEHNR, CDR2 FQNEAQ (reference sequence). The CDR3 is made up of 16 amino acids. V lost 5 bases, J lost 0 bases, and 6 bases stayed unmatched. CDR3 residues: CASSPRQGSSYNEQFF. In DNA, the CDR3 is TGTGCCAGCAGCCCACGACAGGGGAGCTCCTACAATGAGCAGTTCTTC.

This clonotype occurred a few times. This CDR3 is CASSLGGGTTEAFF. CDR3 DNA sequence: TGTGCCAGCAGTTTGGGGGGGGGGACTACTGAAGCTTTCTTT. The gene calls are TRBV12-3 or TRBV12-4 and TRBJ1-1; possible D gene TRBD1, 5 bases. V was pared by 3 bases and J by 5 bases, with 13 bases between. This CDR3 has 14 amino acids.

The table lists this clonotype with many counts. This chain connects TRBV6-5 to TRBJ2-7, with a tentative D call TRBD1 (5 bases). Trimming pared 5 bases from V and 7 bases from J, leaving 15 bases between. The V gene's germline CDR1 is MNHEY and CDR2 SVGAGI. The CDR3 length is 13 residues. DNA of the CDR3: TGTGCCAGCAGTCCGGCGCAGGGTCGAGAGCAGTACGTC. Amino acid sequence: CASSPAQGREQYV.

This clonotype was observed a few times. The V gene is TRBV4-1, the J gene TRBJ2-1; D perhaps matches TRBD2 (7 bases). Germline V gene lookup returns CDR1 MGHRA and CDR2 YSYEKL. Deletions cut 0 bases from V and 0 bases from J, with 18 bases between. The CDR3 extends over 19 amino acids. The CDR3 sequence: CASSQEWGGRVSSYNEQFF. CDR3 nucleotide sequence: TGCGCCAGCAGCCAAGAATGGGGGGGGCGGGTTAGCTCCTACAATGAGCAGTTCTTC.

The gene calls are TRBV19 and TRBJ1-1; 11 bases are shared with TRBD1. Per the germline V gene, CDR1 is LNHDA and CDR2 is SQIVND (reference sequence). V was clipped by 5 bases and J by 3 bases; unmatched bases: 5. This CDR3 is built from 15 residues. The CDR3 coding sequence is TGTGCCAGTAGTCTGGACAGGGGGCTGGACACTGAAGCTTTCTTT. It specifies CASSLDRGLDTEAFF.

The CDR3 DNA is TGTGCCAGCAGCTTAAACAGGGCTCGGGACAGGGGCTACGAGCAGTACTTC. This codes for CASSLNRARDRGYEQYF. The rearrangement uses TRBV7-9 and TRBJ2-7; 10 bases map to TRBD1. Looked up from germline, CDR1 is SEHNR and CDR2 is FQNEAQ (reference sequence). The CDR3 length is 17 residues. The V segment lost 2 bases and the J segment 3 bases; nucleotides outside the gene matches: 10.

This clonotype was observed many times. The CDR3 region is CASSPSTGGWDNEQFF. CDR3 DNA: TGTGCCAGCAGCCCTTCGACAGGGGGCTGGGACAATGAGCAGTTCTTC. The rearrangement joins TRBV7-9 to TRBJ2-1; 10 bases are shared with TRBD1. Unmatched junction bases numbered 9, after V lost 5 bases and J lost 5 bases. Germline V lookup: CDR1 SEHNR, CDR2 FQNEAQ (reference sequence). CDR3 length: 16 residues.

This sequence joins TRBV20-1 and TRBJ2-3, with D possibly matching TRBD2 (5 bases). Germline V lookup: CDR1 DFQATT, CDR2 SNEGSKA (reference sequence). This CDR3 is 15 amino acids long. Deletions cut 5 bases from V and 2 bases from J, with 17 bases between. This CDR3 reads CSAEVLRGYTDTQYF. DNA of the CDR3: TGCAGTGCTGAAGTCCTCCGGGGTTACACAGATACGCAGTATTTT.

This clonotype was seen repeatedly, ten times or more. The chain links TRBV27 to TRBJ2-3; TRBD2 matches at 10 bases. In germline, CDR1 is MNHEY, CDR2 SMNVEV (reference sequence). Trimming cost V 6 bases and J 8 bases; bases outside gene matches: 14. The CDR3 is 16 amino acids. CDR3 amino acids: CASSPSSGGPPGTQYF. The CDR3 bases are TGTGCCAGCAGCCCTTCTAGCGGGGGCCCGCCGGGTACGCAGTATTTT.

The table lists this clonotype with a few counts. V is TRBV21-1 and J is TRBJ1-4. TRBV21-1 constitutes a pseudogene. The CDR3 length is 13 residues. The CDR3 protein is CASSEGFNEKLFF. In DNA, the CDR3 is TGTGCCAGCAGCGAGGGATTTAATGAAAAACTGTTTTTT.

This clonotype was detected a few times. The chain carries TRBV19 and TRBJ2-1; possibly TRBD1 for D (6 bases). Germline V lookup: CDR1 LNHDA, CDR2 SQIVND (reference sequence). V lost 5 bases to trimming and J lost 0 bases, with 11 bases between them. The CDR3 has 15 residues. The CDR3 reads CASSLGGNSYNEQFF. CDR3 sequence (DNA): TGTGCCAGTAGTCTAGGGGGAAACTCCTACAATGAGCAGTTCTTC.

V gene TRBV11-2 combines with J gene TRBJ2-7; no definite D call. Trimming left V 5 bases short and J 3 bases short, with 11 bases between. This CDR3 comprises 13 residues. Germline-derived CDR1 and CDR2 are SGHAT and FQNNGV. The CDR3 region is CASSPASDYEQYF. The CDR3 nucleotides read TGTGCCAGCAGCCCGGCATCCGACTACGAGCAGTACTTC.

This clonotype appeared many times. The V and J genes are TRBV27 and TRBJ2-7, with 8 bases aligning to TRBD1. V dropped 5 bases and J dropped 2; count of bases not matched to a gene: 2. Per the germline V gene, CDR1 is MNHEY and CDR2 is SMNVEV (reference sequence). This CDR3 has 13 amino acids. The CDR3 loop reads CASSPTGAYEQYF. CDR3 nucleotides: TGTGCCAGCAGTCCGACAGGGGCCTACGAGCAGTACTTC.

CDR3 in DNA: TGTGCCAGCAGCTTAGGGGGGGGCGAGCAGTACGTC. Translating it yields CASSLGGGEQYV. The chain has TRBV7-2 and TRBJ2-7; 7 nucleotides align to TRBD2. V was pared by 1 base and J by 6 bases, with 0 bases of the junction left unmatched. Per the germline V gene, CDR1 is SGHTA and CDR2 is FQGNSA. The CDR3 is 12 residues long.

This chain links TRBV11-2 with TRBJ2-1; D perhaps matches TRBD2 (6 bases). From germline, CDR1 is SGHAT and CDR2 FQNNGV. This CDR3 comprises 16 residues. Trimming took 4 bases from V and 4 from J, leaving 17 bases between them. CDR3 DNA: TGTGCCAGCAGCTCCGGTCCGGGACTGGAGTACAATGAGCAGTTCTTC. Its translation: CASSSGPGLEYNEQFF.

This clonotype appeared a single time. One end of the junction is discordant with germline, which a read error may explain. The V call is TRBV4-1, the J call TRBJ1-2; D gene ambiguous. The CDR3 is 14 amino acids. In germline, CDR1 is MGHRA, CDR2 YSYEKL. For the CDR3, the DNA is TGCACCAGCAGCCAAGAATCCGGTAACTATGGCTACACCTTC. It encodes CTSSQESGNYGYTF.

In its sample, this clonotype was seen many times. V is TRBV4-1 and J is TRBJ2-1; 9 bases match TRBD1. CDR3 size: 13 residues. The germline gives CDR1 MGHRA, CDR2 YSYEKL. V shed 6 bases, J shed 10 bases, and the junction held 7 bases outside the gene matches. The CDR3 region has the DNA TGCGCCAGCAGGCACAACAGGGGGCACGAGCAGTTCTTC. Translating it yields CASRHNRGHEQFF.

This chain links TRBV29-1 with TRBJ1-2; no clear D. Trimming pared 7 bases from V and 2 bases from J, leaving 14 bases between. The CDR3 spans 13 residues. Germline loops: CDR1 SQVTM, CDR2 ANQGSEA. DNA for the CDR3: TGCAGCGCTGCCGGTTTCGAGAACTATGGCTACACCTTC. Its protein is CSAAGFENYGYTF.

This clonotype was seen a handful of times. This chain connects TRBV4-3 to TRBJ1-1; TRBD1 agrees at 7 bases. CDR1 and CDR2 from the germline V gene are LGHNA and YSLEER. Germline trimming cut 4 bases from V and 8 bases from J; bases unmatched to any gene: 7. The CDR3 length is 13 residues. This chain's CDR3 is CASSLDREWEAFF. The CDR3 DNA follows: TGCGCCAGCAGCCTCGACAGGGAATGGGAAGCTTTCTTT.

This clonotype has a handful of counts. The rearrangement uses TRBV5-5 and TRBJ2-3, with D unresolved. Germline V gene sequence: CDR1 SGHKS, CDR2 YYEKEE (reference sequence). This CDR3 is 14 amino acids long. Trimming pared 2 bases from V and 2 bases from J, leaving 9 bases between. This CDR3 is CASSFPSNTDTQYF. In nucleotides, the CDR3 is TGTGCCAGCAGCTTCCCCTCGAACACAGATACGCAGTATTTT.

Ten or more counts support this clonotype. The chain couples TRBV7-9 to TRBJ2-1, with D possibly matching TRBD2 (6 bases). Germline CDR1 reads SEHNR; CDR2 reads FQNEAQ (reference sequence). The CDR3 consists of 16 residues. Trimming left V 1 base short and J 7 bases short, with 17 bases between. The CDR3: CASSLGGQGGGNEQFF. CDR3 nucleotides: TGTGCCAGCAGCTTAGGAGGCCAGGGAGGAGGGAATGAGCAGTTCTTC.

This clonotype was counted ten times or more. The chain is built from TRBV4-3 and TRBJ1-6; D gene uncertain. Germline V gene sequence: CDR1 LGHNA, CDR2 YSLEER. The V gene lost 0 bases and the J gene lost 10 bases, with 7 bases spanning the gap. This CDR3 region has 13 residues. The DNA for the CDR3 is TGCGCCAGCAGCCAAGATGTAGTGTCACCCCTCCACTTT. Protein product: CASSQDVVSPLHF.

This chain uses TRBV19 with TRBJ1-1, with D possibly being TRBD1 (5 bases). CDR3 size: 14 residues. V was pared by 5 bases and J by 4 bases, with 14 bases between. The germline V gene encodes CDR1 LNHDA and CDR2 SQIVND (reference sequence). CDR3 sequence (DNA): TGTGCCAGTAGTTATTTCCTCGGGGCCACTGAAGCTTTCTTT. Encoded protein: CASSYFLGATEAFF.

This chain connects TRBV25-1 to TRBJ2-3; D is uncertain. The CDR3 has 10 amino acids. Trimming cost V 3 bases and J 10 bases, with 5 bases left between them. Germline lookup yields CDR1 MGHDK and CDR2 SYGVNS. The CDR3 bases are TGTGCCAGCAGTGACAGCCCGCAGTATTTT. This codes for CASSDSPQYF. Filled out from reference TRBV25-1 and TRBJ2-3, the complete variable domain reads EADIYQTPRYLVIGTGKKITLECSQTMGHDKMYWYQQDPGMELHLIHYSYGVNSTEKGDLSSESTVSRIRTEHFPLTLESARPSHTSQYLCASSDSPQYFGPGTRLTVL.

This clonotype was recorded at least ten times. The V call is TRBV6-5, the J call TRBJ1-3, with 11 bases identical to TRBD1. Unmatched junction bases numbered 1, after V lost 2 bases and J lost 4 bases. This CDR3 spans 15 amino acids. CDR1 is MNHEY and CDR2 is SVGAGI in the germline V gene. The DNA for the CDR3 is TGTGCCAGCAGTTACGGACAGGGGGCGGGAAACACCATATATTTT. Amino acid sequence: CASSYGQGAGNTIYF.